One sample yielded the 9 T cell receptor beta chains listed below, sequenced in a study of blood T cell repertoires in COVID-19. This table comes from immunoSEQ multiplex PCR, and its TCRdb copy is limited to in-frame clones, with some not included. Altogether a few hundred thousand clones are present, 89% being singletons, with the ten largest covering 3%. The sequencing sample was made of peripheral blood. Receptors were obtained from a woman between 25 and 40 years old with COVID-19, enrolled during active disease.

The chain recombines TRBV10-2 with TRBJ2-4; 12 bases agree with TRBD2. Unmatched junction bases numbered 12, after V lost 6 bases and J lost 3 bases. The CDR3 spans 18 residues. Germline loops: CDR1 WSHSY, CDR2 SAAADI. CDR3 amino acids: CASRSGLAGRLDKNIQYF. The CDR3, as DNA: TGCGCCAGCAGGTCCGGACTAGCGGGAAGATTGGACAAAAACATTCAGTACTTC.

CDR3 protein: CATSDSLPGQVNSGELFF. CDR3 DNA: TGTGCCACCAGTGATTCTCTCCCGGGACAGGTGAATTCCGGGGAGCTGTTTTTT. The V call is TRBV24-1, the J call TRBJ2-2; 8 bases are a match to TRBD1. Germline V gene lookup returns CDR1 KGHDR and CDR2 SFDVKD. The CDR3 spans 18 residues. V was clipped by 2 bases and J by 6 bases; unmatched bases: 13.

The rearrangement links TRBV6-6 to TRBJ2-3; the D gene is possibly TRBD1 (6 bases). This CDR3 region has 15 residues. Per the germline V gene, CDR1 is MNHNY and CDR2 is SVGAGI (reference sequence). Trimming left V 1 base short and J 2 bases short, with 10 bases between. The CDR3 nucleotides read TGTGCCAGCAGTTACTATAGGACAGACACAGATACGCAGTATTTT. It yields the protein CASSYYRTDTDTQYF.

V is TRBV7-6 and J is TRBJ2-7, with a possible D match to TRBD1 (6 bases). Per germline, CDR1 SGHVS and CDR2 FNYEAQ. The CDR3 contains 15 residues. V lost 1 base to trimming and J lost 2 bases, with 12 bases between them. DNA for the CDR3: TGTGCCAGCAGCTTAGGGCAGGGGATTACCTACGAGCAGTACTTC. Translation: CASSLGQGITYEQYF.

The chain joins TRBV7-2 to TRBJ2-3; 8 bases are a match to TRBD2. The CDR3 totals 16 residues. Germline V gene lookup returns CDR1 SGHTA and CDR2 FQGNSA. Trimming at V came to 6 bases and at J to 2 bases, leaving 10 bases not matched to a gene. CDR3 nucleotide sequence: TGTGCCAGCAGTTACTCTAAGCGGGGGACCACAGATACGCAGTATTTT. This encodes CASSYSKRGTTDTQYF. Together with reference TRBV7-2 and TRBJ2-3, the CDR3 gives the full variable domain: GAGVSQSPSNKVTEKGKDVELRCDPISGHTALYWYRQSLGQGLEFLIYFQGNSAPDKSGLPSDRFSAERTGGSVSTLTIQRTQQEDSAVYLCASSYSKRGTTDTQYFGPGTRLTVL.

The J gene is TRBJ1-3, the V gene TRBV5-1; TRBD1 agrees at 7 bases. The CDR3 contains 14 residues. Germline V gives CDR1 SGHRS, CDR2 YFSETQ. Trimming took 4 bases from V and 2 from J; bases not matched to a gene: 3. The CDR3 is CASSLGTAGNTIYF. The CDR3 nucleotides read TGCGCCAGCAGCCTGGGGACAGCTGGAAACACCATATATTTT.

V and J are TRBV5-6 and TRBJ1-2, with 7 bases that match TRBD1. Germline CDR1 SGHDT, CDR2 YYEEEE. The CDR3 is 14 residues long. V shed 7 bases and J 2 bases; nucleotides not matched to a gene: 8. Written as DNA, the CDR3 is TGTGCCAGCCGTCGACAGGGAAGGAACTATGGCTACACCTTC. As protein: CASRRQGRNYGYTF.

This clone was seen a single time. The V gene is TRBV5-6, the J gene TRBJ2-5, with D possibly matching TRBD2 (6 bases). Germline V CDR1 and CDR2: SGHDT, YYEEEE. CDR3 length equals 16 residues. Trimming pared 2 bases from V and 3 bases from J, leaving 17 bases between. CDR3 sequence: CASSFTGVRKKETQYF. CDR3 DNA: TGTGCCAGCAGCTTTACGGGGGTTCGAAAAAAAGAGACCCAGTACTTC.

The chain uses TRBV9 and TRBJ2-2, with D unresolved. The germline V gene encodes CDR1 SGDLS and CDR2 YYNGEE. This CDR3 is built from 16 residues. V lost 4 bases, J lost 5 bases, and 18 bases lay in between. The CDR3: CASSIGLSSGTGELFF. In nucleotides, the CDR3 is TGTGCCAGCAGCATCGGTCTTAGCTCTGGGACCGGGGAGCTGTTTTTT.